Listed below are T cell receptor beta chains from one sample, sequenced in a study of blood T cell repertoires in COVID-19. The data were produced by immunoSEQ multiplex PCR, yet TCRdb's version contains in-frame clones alone and is incomplete. The table includes 70,000 to 100,000 clones, around nine tenths detected once. Input material: peripheral blood. These receptors all stem from an elderly woman with active COVID-19. CDR3s include the opening cysteine and the closing phenylalanine or tryptophan. Each record gives: clone size, D gene, V gene, J gene, CDR3 protein, CDR3 DNA. The D gene is left open where the match is weak. Clone size appears in some rows only: once, few, many, or a class for an expanded clone.

>.|.|TRBV28|TRBJ2-1
CASTYPQGLRDNEQFF
TGTGCCAGCACCTACCCACAGGGATTAAGGGACAATGAGCAGTTCTTC
>.|TRBD2|TRBV29-1|TRBJ2-1
CSVGGRAGNEQFF
TGCAGCGTTGGCGGGAGGGCCGGTAATGAGCAGTTCTTC
>.|TRBD2|TRBV19|TRBJ2-7
CASSGGLDSYEQYF
TGTGCCAGTAGTGGGGGACTAGACTCCTACGAGCAGTACTTC
>.|.|TRBV2|TRBJ2-7
CASSDLPYGEQYF
TGTGCCAGCAGTGATCTGCCCTACGGGGAGCAGTACTTC
>.|TRBD2|TRBV27|TRBJ2-1
CASSLTSGNNEQFF
TGTGCCAGCAGTTTGACTAGCGGAAACAATGAGCAGTTCTTC
>.|.|TRBV4-2|TRBJ2-2
CASSLRTDMNTGELFF
TGTGCCAGCAGCCTTCGGACAGACATGAACACCGGGGAGCTGTTTTTT
>.|TRBD2|TRBV6-1|TRBJ2-3
CASSESKAGGHLDTQYF
TGTGCCAGCAGTGAATCGAAAGCGGGAGGCCACCTAGATACGCAGTATTTT
>.|TRBD2|TRBV27|TRBJ2-5
CASSLTLAGRQETQYF
TGTGCCAGCAGTCTGACACTAGCGGGACGGCAAGAGACCCAGTACTTC
>.|TRBD1|TRBV19|TRBJ2-1
CASTTGQGRYNEQFF
TGTGCCAGTACCACCGGACAGGGGAGGTACAATGAGCAGTTCTTC
>.|.|TRBV2|TRBJ1-5
CASNPVRGPQHF
TGTGCCAGCAACCCAGTACGGGGGCCCCAGCATTTT
>.|.|TRBV9|TRBJ1-2
CASSPDSNFYGYTF
TGTGCCAGCAGTCCCGACAGCAACTTCTATGGCTACACCTTC
>few|TRBD2|TRBV3-1/TRBV3-2|TRBJ2-1
CASSQFRGSGRLHNEQFF
TGTGCCAGCAGCCAATTTCGAGGGAGCGGGAGGCTGCACAATGAGCAGTTCTTC
>once|.|TRBV5-1|TRBJ2-1
CASSLEGKFSYNEQFF
TGCGCCAGCAGCTTGGAGGGGAAGTTTTCCTACAATGAGCAGTTCTTC
>.|.|TRBV5-5|TRBJ1-4
CASSSRLATNEKLFF
TGTGCCAGCAGCAGCAGGCTTGCAACTAATGAAAAACTGTTTTTT
>few|.|TRBV7-9|TRBJ2-7
CASSPPQGNYEQYF
TGTGCCAGCAGCCCTCCCCAGGGGAATTACGAGCAGTACTTC
>.|.|TRBV3-1/TRBV3-2|TRBJ1-5
CASSQGGNQPQHF
TGTGCCAGCAGCCAGGGAGGCAATCAGCCCCAGCATTTT
>once|.|TRBV7-3|TRBJ1-1
CASSHIGQGTEAFF
TGTGCCAGCAGCCATATAGGGCAGGGCACTGAAGCTTTCTTT
>once|.|TRBV28|TRBJ1-2
CASRSGTNYGYTF
TGTGCCAGCAGAAGCGGGACTAACTATGGCTACACCTTC
>.|.|TRBV15|TRBJ2-1
CATSRDPGSYNEQFF
TGTGCCACCAGCAGAGACCCCGGGAGCTACAATGAGCAGTTCTTC
>once|TRBD2|TRBV7-9|TRBJ2-3
CASSLGTSGSALTTDTQYF
TGTGCCAGCAGCTTAGGGACTAGCGGGAGTGCTCTCACCACAGATACGCAGTATTTT
>.|.|TRBV4-1|TRBJ2-7
CASSRRTENYEQYF
TGCGCCAGCAGCAGGCGGACAGAGAACTACGAGCAGTACTTC
>once|.|TRBV21-1|TRBJ2-1
CASNDGTSGKIEQFF
TGTGCCAGCAACGATGGGACTAGCGGGAAGATTGAGCAGTTCTTC
>.|TRBD1|TRBV23-1|TRBJ2-1
CASSPPGQGIVEAGGSYNEQFF
TGCGCCAGCAGTCCTCCGGGACAGGGGATTGTAGAGGCGGGAGGCTCCTACAATGAGCAGTTCTTC
>once|TRBD2|TRBV28|TRBJ2-1
CASRETGPGRYNEQFF
TGTGCCAGCAGGGAGACCGGGCCCGGGAGGTACAATGAGCAGTTCTTC
>.|TRBD1|TRBV7-8|TRBJ2-7
CASSPRQGFNNYEQYF
TGTGCCAGCAGCCCCAGACAGGGGTTTAACAACTACGAGCAGTACTTC
>.|TRBD2|TRBV28|TRBJ2-7
CASSPPGGRIPYF
TGTGCCAGCAGTCCTCCGGGGGGGCGTATCCCGTACTTC
>few|TRBD2|TRBV2|TRBJ2-7
CARGLASTGEQYF
TGTGCCAGGGGACTAGCGAGTACCGGCGAGCAGTACTTC
>once|TRBD1|TRBV6-6|TRBJ1-4
CASSSGATGGEKLFF
TGTGCCAGCAGTTCCGGAGCGACAGGGGGTGAAAAACTGTTTTTT
>.|.|TRBV6-6|TRBJ2-3
CASSPKLSSLRHISTDTQYF
TGTGCCAGCAGCCCAAAACTTTCTTCATTAAGACATATTAGCACAGATACGCAGTATTTT
>.|.|TRBV7-8|TRBJ2-7
CASSPPQGGGSYEQYF
TGTGCCAGCAGCCCACCCCAGGGAGGGGGGTCCTACGAGCAGTACTTC
>.|.|TRBV3-1/TRBV3-2|TRBJ1-1
CASSLSGGDTEAFF
TGTGCCAGCAGCCTCTCGGGGGGGGACACTGAAGCTTTCTTT
>.|TRBD2|TRBV4-1|TRBJ2-2
CASSLGLVSIEELFF
TGCGCCAGCAGCTTAGGACTAGTGTCAATCGAGGAGCTGTTTTTT
>.|.|TRBV3-1/TRBV3-2|TRBJ2-2
CASSVRETGELFF
TGTGCCAGCAGCGTTAGAGAAACCGGGGAGCTGTTTTTT